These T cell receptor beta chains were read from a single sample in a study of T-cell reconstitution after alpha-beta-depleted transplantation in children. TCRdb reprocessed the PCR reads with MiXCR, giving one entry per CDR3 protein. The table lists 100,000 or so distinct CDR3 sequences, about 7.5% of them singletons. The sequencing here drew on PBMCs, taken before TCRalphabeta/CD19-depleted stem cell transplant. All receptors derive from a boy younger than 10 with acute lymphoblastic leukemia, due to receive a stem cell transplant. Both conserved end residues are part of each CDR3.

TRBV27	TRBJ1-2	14	CASSLSQGSAGYTF
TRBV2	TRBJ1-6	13	CASSERRTFTLHF
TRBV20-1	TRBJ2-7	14	CSAREADGYYEQYF
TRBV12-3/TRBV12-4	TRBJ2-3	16	CASSLAGRGLVDTQYF
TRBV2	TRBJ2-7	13	CASSGGSGGEQYF
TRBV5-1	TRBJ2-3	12	CASRLQEDTQYF
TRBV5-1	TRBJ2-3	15	CASSLRRGGTDTQYF
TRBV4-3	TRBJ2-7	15	CASSLWATGAYEQYF
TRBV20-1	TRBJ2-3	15	CSAREAAHSTDTQYF
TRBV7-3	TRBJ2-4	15	CASSLLRGGKNIQYF
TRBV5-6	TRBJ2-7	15	CASSLDSGGIYEQYF
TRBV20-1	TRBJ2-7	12	CSARRGDYEQYF
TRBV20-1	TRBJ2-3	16	CSAKRSAGAGTDTQYF
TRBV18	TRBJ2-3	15	CASSPDRQRTDTQYF
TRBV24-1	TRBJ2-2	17	CATSESSMGANTGELFF
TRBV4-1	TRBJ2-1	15	CASSQGTGGGNEQFF
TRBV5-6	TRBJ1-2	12	CASSLGTVGYTF
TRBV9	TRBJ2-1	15	CASSVVGDRESEQFF
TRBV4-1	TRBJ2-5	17	CASSQDQLAGGHETQYF
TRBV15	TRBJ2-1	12	CATSKDRAEQFF
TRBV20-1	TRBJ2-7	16	CSARDQGPALSYEQYF
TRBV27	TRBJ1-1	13	CASSLSRTGIAFF
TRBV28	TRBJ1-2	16	CASSPLPSGQIHGYTF
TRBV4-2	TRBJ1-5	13	CASSQHGGQPQHF
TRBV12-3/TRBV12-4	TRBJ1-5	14	CASSWDGPNQPQHF
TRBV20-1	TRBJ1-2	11	CRARAGGGYTF
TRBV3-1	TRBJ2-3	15	CASTQRGGGSDTQYF
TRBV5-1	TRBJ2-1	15	CASSPSGGPYNEQFF
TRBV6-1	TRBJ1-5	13	CASSAGSYQPQHF
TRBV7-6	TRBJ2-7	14	CASSLTGQGYEQYF